The 21 T cell receptor beta chains below were found in one sample sequenced in a study of blood T cells in healthy people across ages. Sample-barcoded 5' priming and a J-beta primer mix drove a second PCR of roughly 7 to 11 cycles. TCRdb processed the 5' RACE reads anew with MiXCR; each CDR3 protein has one entry. Of hundreds of thousands of distinct CDR3 sequences in the sample, about 34% were seen once. Sequenced: blood. The receptors shown here come from a woman aged 80 or over in good health.

The V call is TRBV7-2, the J call TRBJ1-1; D might be TRBD1 (5 bases). V lost 2 bases, J lost 6 bases, and 16 bases lay in between. The CDR3 has 15 residues. Germline CDR1 and CDR2: SGHTA and FQGNSA. The CDR3 region is CASSLSDTHRPEAFF. The CDR3 coding sequence is TGTGCCAGCAGCTTATCGGACACCCATCGCCCTGAAGCTTTCTTT.

The J gene is TRBJ2-3, the V gene TRBV20-1; D may be TRBD1 (5 bases). The V gene lost 7 bases and the J gene lost 0 bases, with 14 bases spanning the gap. CDR3 length: 14 residues. Germline-derived CDR1 and CDR2 are DFQATT and SNEGSKA (reference sequence). Here the CDR3 DNA reads TGCAGTGGTAATACAGGAAGTAGCACAGATACGCAGTATTTT. It encodes CSGNTGSSTDTQYF.

In the case of this clonotype: This may come from a read error, since a much larger clone is one base off. This sequence joins TRBV20-1 and TRBJ2-7; D gene unclear. This CDR3 is built from 12 residues. Germline CDR1 is DFQATT and CDR2 is SNEGSKA (reference sequence). CDR3 sequence: CGASLITYEQYF. The CDR3 DNA follows: TGCGGTGCTAGTTTAATAACCTACGAGCAGTACTTC.

Many counts were recorded for this clonotype. This may be a read error: a much more frequent sequence differs by one nucleotide. The chain recombines TRBV7-2 with TRBJ2-1; weak D call: TRBD2 (6 bases). Germline V gene lookup returns CDR1 SGHTA and CDR2 FQGNSA. The CDR3 loop spans 14 amino acids. Trimming pared 5 bases from V and 8 bases from J, leaving 16 bases between. The chain's CDR3 is CASSPGVISHEQFF. In nucleotides, the CDR3 is TGTGCCAGCAGCCCGGGGGTGATTAGTCATGAGCAGTTCTTC.

In regard to this clonotype: A single base separates this from a much larger clone, so it may be a read error. This chain uses TRBV6-5 with TRBJ1-2; D is undetermined. CDR3 length: 13 residues. Germline V gene sequence: CDR1 MNHEY, CDR2 SVGAGI. CDR3 coding DNA: TGTACCAGCGCTTGGGGTTATAACTATGGCTACACCTTC. As protein: CTSAWGYNYGYTF.

Concerning this clonotype: One base away lies a much larger clone, so this may be a sequencing read error. The chain carries TRBV6-2 or TRBV6-3 and TRBJ1-1; a possible D gene is TRBD1 (5 bases). The CDR3 extends over 14 amino acids. CDR1 and CDR2 from the germline V gene are MNHEY and SVGEGT. As DNA, the CDR3 is TGTTCCAGCAGTTCCCCGGGGACCCACACTGAAGCTTTCTTT. The encoded protein is CSSSSPGTHTEAFF.

Only a few counts were recorded for this clonotype. V gene TRBV20-1 combines with J gene TRBJ2-3; 13 nucleotides match TRBD2. V was clipped by 6 bases and J by 4 bases; unmatched bases: 1. From germline, CDR1 is DFQATT and CDR2 SNEGSKA (reference sequence). This CDR3 is 13 amino acids long. This CDR3 reads CSALAGGADTQYF. The CDR3 DNA sequence: TGCAGTGCACTAGCGGGGGGGGCAGATACGCAGTATTTT.

The chain joins TRBV7-3 to TRBJ2-3, with 9 bases fitting TRBD1. The CDR3 has 15 amino acids. Germline assignment: CDR1 SGHTA and CDR2 FQGTGA. The ends lost 2 bases at V and 5 bases at J; junction bases unmatched: 5. The chain's CDR3 is CASSLRTGARDTQYF. CDR3 nucleotides: TGTGCCAGCAGCTTACGGACAGGGGCGCGAGATACGCAGTATTTT.

There are many counts of this clonotype. This rearrangement joins TRBV29-1 to TRBJ2-7, with no clear D. The germline V gene encodes CDR1 SQVTM and CDR2 ANQGSEA. Trimming stripped 1 base from V and 6 bases from J, with 13 bases between. The CDR3 loop spans 13 amino acids. CDR3 region: CSVEARARGEQYF. As DNA, the CDR3 is TGCAGCGTTGAAGCTAGGGCGAGAGGCGAGCAGTACTTC.

Details on this clonotype: A much larger clonotype is one base distant, so this may be a read error. The CDR3 DNA reads TGTGCCAGCTCCCTGGGGGACAATCAGCCCCGGCATTTT. Translating gives CASSLGDNQPRHF. The chain joins TRBV12-3 or TRBV12-4 to TRBJ1-5; D is possibly TRBD1 (6 bases). This CDR3 is 13 amino acids long.

V and J are TRBV2 and TRBJ2-2; D remains ambiguous. Between the trimmed V and J ends, which lost 7 bases and 6 bases, there was a span of 12 bases. CDR1 and CDR2 from the germline V gene are SNHLY and FYNNEI. The CDR3 totals 13 residues. Here the CDR3 reads CASKGSGAGELFF. The CDR3 DNA reads as TGTGCCAGCAAGGGTAGTGGTGCCGGGGAGCTGTTTTTT.

The genes are TRBV9 and TRBJ2-4; 10 positions agree with TRBD1. The J call may be incorrect, as the DNA end agrees better with TRBJ2-5. This CDR3 contains 16 residues. Germline V gene data show CDR1 as SGDLS and CDR2 as YYNGEE. The CDR3 is CASSPPSTGGRETQYF. CDR3 nucleotide sequence: TGTGCCAGCAGTCCTCCGTCGACAGGGGGCAGAGAGACCCAGTACTTC.

As to this clonotype: This may be a read error, as it is one base from a much larger clone. The V and J genes are TRBV5-1 and TRBJ2-5; 9 bases are a match to TRBD1. CDR3 length: 16 amino acids. V trimming: 0 bases; J trimming: 13 bases; junction bases outside the gene matches: 16. CDR1 and CDR2 (germline): SGHRS, YFSETQ. The CDR3 DNA reads TGCGCCAGCAGCTTGGCCCGGGGACAGGGCATCGACGAGCGGTACTTC. The encoded protein is CASSLARGQGIDERYF.

The chain is built from TRBV18 and TRBJ2-7, with D possibly being TRBD2 (6 bases). V was cut by 6 bases and J by 2 bases, with 14 bases left in between. CDR3 length equals 14 residues. Germline assignment: CDR1 KGHSH and CDR2 LQKENI. CDR3 loop: CASSPGRPPYEQYF. The CDR3 coding sequence is TGTGCCAGCTCCCCAGGGAGGCCCCCCTACGAGCAGTACTTC. Complete variable domain (other parts from reference TRBV18 and TRBJ2-7): NAGVMQNPRHLVRRRGQEARLRCSPMKGHSHVYWYRQLPEEGLKFMVYLQKENIIDESGMPKERFSAEFPKEGPSILRIQQVVRGDSAAYFCASSPGRPPYEQYFGPGTRLTVT.

This clonotype was seen at least ten times. The chain uses TRBV20-1 and TRBJ1-5; D possibly corresponds to TRBD1 (6 bases). Looked up from germline, CDR1 is DFQATT and CDR2 is SNEGSKA (reference sequence). The ends were cut back, 3 bases at V and 1 base at J, with 7 bases in the middle. The CDR3 has 13 residues. CDR3: CSASQGSNQPQHF. The CDR3 nucleotides read TGCAGTGCTAGCCAGGGGAGCAATCAGCCCCAGCATTTT.

Concerning this clonotype itself: A read error is possible here, since a much larger clone lies one base away. The CDR3 sequence: CASSSKKDRGSYNEQYF. The CDR3 coding sequence is TGTGCCAGCAGCTCGAAAAAGGACAGGGGCTCCTACAATGAGCAGTACTTC. The rearrangement links TRBV11-3 to TRBJ2-7; 9 nucleotides match TRBD1. V trimming: 4 bases; J trimming: 7 bases; junction bases outside the gene matches: 17. Germline loops: CDR1 SGHNT, CDR2 YENEEA. The CDR3 is 17 amino acids.

This clonotype was counted ten times or more. The rearrangement uses TRBV29-1 and TRBJ2-1; 9 bases agree with TRBD1. This CDR3 region has 12 residues. The junction had 5 bases not matched to a gene; V was cut back by 7 bases and J by 7 bases. CDR1 is SQVTM, CDR2 ANQGSEA, per germline. CDR3 sequence (DNA): TGCAGCGCCTCACAGGGGGCTAATGAGCAGTTCTTC. This codes for CSASQGANEQFF.

The table lists this clonotype with a few counts. The chain links TRBV19 to TRBJ1-5, with 7 bases aligning to TRBD1. Trimming cost V 4 bases and J 5 bases; bases outside gene matches: 2. Germline lookup yields CDR1 LNHDA and CDR2 SQIVND (reference sequence). The CDR3 is made up of 13 amino acids. The CDR3 DNA reads TGTGCCAGTAGTAGCGACAGGGATCAGCCCCAGCATTTT. Translating gives CASSSDRDQPQHF.

The sample holds many counts of this clonotype. This rearrangement joins TRBV19 to TRBJ2-7; D remains ambiguous. This CDR3 has 12 amino acids. Trimming pared 5 bases from V and 3 bases from J, leaving 8 bases between. Germline loops: CDR1 LNHDA, CDR2 SQIVND (reference sequence). For the CDR3, the DNA is TGTGCCAGTAGTCGCTCCCACTACGAGCAGTACTTC. It translates to CASSRSHYEQYF.

In regard to this clonotype: The CDR3 does not end in the conserved phenylalanine or tryptophan, so this is likely a read error. The chain is built from TRBV7-6 and TRBJ2-3; D might be TRBD2 (6 bases). Per the germline V gene, CDR1 is SGHVS and CDR2 is FNYEAQ. The CDR3 is 16 amino acids. Trimming pared 3 bases from V and 4 bases from J, leaving 17 bases between. This CDR3 reads CASSFGTDRGPDTQYS. The CDR3 nucleotides read TGTGCCAGCAGCTTCGGGACTGACCGTGGTCCAGATACGCAGTATTCT.

The chain joins TRBV20-1 to TRBJ1-5, with 7 bases aligning to TRBD1. This CDR3 spans 14 amino acids. V gave up 2 bases and J gave up 3 bases; unmatched junction bases: 4. Germline CDR1 is DFQATT and CDR2 is SNEGSKA (reference sequence). CDR3 sequence (DNA): TGCAGTGCTAGACACAGGGGTTACAATCAGCCCCAGCATTTT. It translates to CSARHRGYNQPQHF.